A single sample is the source of the 25 T cell receptor beta chains below, sequenced in a study of response to subunit inactivated influenza vaccine. MiXCR was run by TCRdb on the RT-PCR reads, yielding one entry per CDR3 protein. The data show about half a million distinct CDR3 sequences, roughly 9.7% seen once. This material consisted of PBMCs from blood, taken around seven weeks after vaccination. The source of these receptors is a man aged 50 or older who received an inactivated influenza vaccine.

This clonotype occurred a few times. This sequence joins TRBV7-9 and TRBJ2-3; D possibly uses TRBD1 or TRBD2 (5 bases each). Germline V gene sequence: CDR1 SEHNR, CDR2 FQNEAQ (reference sequence). V was cut by 2 bases and J by 4 bases, with 19 bases left in between. CDR3 length: 17 residues. The CDR3 sequence: CASSLQGSGWRADTQYF. DNA of the CDR3: TGTGCCAGCAGCTTACAGGGCAGCGGTTGGCGCGCAGATACGCAGTATTTT.

J is TRBJ2-7 and V is TRBV5-1; D possibly corresponds to TRBD2 (6 bases). Germline V gene sequence: CDR1 SGHRS, CDR2 YFSETQ. The CDR3 runs 14 residues. The ends were cut back, 2 bases at V and 5 bases at J, with 14 bases in the middle. The CDR3 loop is CASSFSGGGDEQYF. CDR3 DNA: TGCGCCAGCAGCTTTTCCGGGGGTGGGGACGAGCAGTACTTC.

This chain links TRBV28 with TRBJ2-1, with TRBD1 as a possible D gene (6 bases). The CDR3 runs 21 residues. V lost 3 bases and J 5 bases, leaving 32 bases between the germline ends. CDR1 is MDHEN, CDR2 SYDVKM, per germline. In DNA form, the CDR3 reads TGTGCCAGCAGTTTCTCAAAAGCCCATAGACAGGTGGGGAAACCTAACAATGAGCAGTTCTTC. This translates into CASSFSKAHRQVGKPNNEQFF.

This clonotype has ten or more counts. The chain couples TRBV25-1 to TRBJ1-2; tentative D call: TRBD1 (5 bases). CDR3 length equals 14 residues. The germline V gene has CDR1 MGHDK and CDR2 SYGVNS. The V and J ends lost 1 base and 8 bases respectively, with 14 bases between them. This chain's CDR3 is CASSELGRFDGYTF. DNA for the CDR3: TGTGCCAGCAGTGAATTGGGGCGATTTGACGGCTACACCTTC.

In this sample, this clonotype turned up a few times. The V gene is TRBV9, the J gene TRBJ2-7; 8 nucleotides line up with TRBD1. In germline, CDR1 is SGDLS, CDR2 YYNGEE. The length of the CDR3 is 15 residues. J lost 4 bases, V lost 4 bases, and 10 bases had no gene match. As DNA, the CDR3 is TGTGCCAGCAGCCTAGGGGCAGGGGGCGGGTACGAGCAGTACTTC. Translated, it gives CASSLGAGGGYEQYF. The complete variable domain, with remaining parts taken from reference TRBV9 and TRBJ2-7, reads DSGVTQTPKHLITATGQRVTLRCSPRSGDLSVYWYQQSLDQGLQFLIQYYNGEERAKGNILERFSAQQFPDLHSELNLSSLELGDSALYFCASSLGAGGGYEQYFGPGTRLTVT.

This clonotype was seen more than once but under ten times. This chain joins TRBV9 and TRBJ1-1, with a weak D call TRBD1 (6 bases). Deletions cut 0 bases from V and 4 bases from J, with 13 bases between. This CDR3 is 15 amino acids long. The germline gives CDR1 SGDLS, CDR2 YYNGEE. The CDR3 DNA reads TGTGCCAGCAGCGTAGAACAGGGTTGGAGCACTGAAGCTTTCTTT. Translation gives CASSVEQGWSTEAFF.

A few counts support this clonotype. The chain carries TRBV4-2 and TRBJ2-2; tentatively, D is TRBD2 (5 bases). The length of the CDR3 is 16 residues. V was clipped by 0 bases and J by 4 bases, with 12 bases between them. Germline CDR1 and CDR2: LGHNA and YNFKEQ. CDR3 DNA sequence: TGTGCCAGCAGCCAAGACTTTTCCCGGGGCACCGGGGAGCTGTTTTTT. As protein: CASSQDFSRGTGELFF.

V is TRBV18 and J is TRBJ1-1; D gene ambiguous. The V end was cut by 5 bases, the J end by 5 bases, with 9 bases between. The CDR3 is 12 amino acids. Germline V lookup: CDR1 KGHSH, CDR2 LQKENI. CDR3 loop: CASSSQRTEAFF. CDR3 nucleotides: TGTGCCAGCTCATCCCAACGGACTGAAGCTTTCTTT.

Only a few counts were recorded for this clonotype. The gene calls are TRBV10-3 and TRBJ2-1; TRBD2 might be the D (5 bases). Germline-derived CDR1 and CDR2 are ENHRY and SYGVKD. The CDR3 is 15 residues long. V dropped 5 bases and J dropped 0 bases, with 11 bases sitting between them. The CDR3, as DNA: TGTGCCATCAGTCAAGGACTGAGCTCCTACAATGAGCAGTTCTTC. It specifies CAISQGLSSYNEQFF.

The V and J genes are TRBV7-2 and TRBJ2-5; 11 bases agree with TRBD2. The CDR3 sequence is 16 residues long. CDR1 and CDR2 (germline): SGHTA, FQGNSA. With 4 bases clipped from V and 5 bases from J, the junction kept 9 bases outside the gene matches. The CDR3, as DNA: TGTGCCAGCAGCTCCGTAGCGGGAGGGCAAAGGGAGACCCAGTACTTC. It yields the protein CASSSVAGGQRETQYF.

This clonotype was detected ten times or more. The rearrangement links TRBV12-3 or TRBV12-4 to TRBJ1-2, with 7 bases matching TRBD1. The CDR3 consists of 13 residues. The V and J ends lost 1 base and 9 bases, in that order; junction bases with no gene match: 5. CDR3 nucleotide sequence: TGTGCCAGCAGTTTAGAAGGGGGCGTACGCTACACCTTC. Translation gives CASSLEGGVRYTF.

This clonotype was counted ten times or more. This chain links TRBV7-2 with TRBJ2-7; TRBD2 agrees at 7 bases. V lost 5 bases to trimming and J lost 3 bases; unmatched junction nucleotides: 7. Germline V gene lookup returns CDR1 SGHTA and CDR2 FQGNSA. The CDR3 sequence is 14 residues long. The CDR3 nucleotides are TGTGCCAGCAGCCCACTGCGGGAGAGCTACGAGCAGTACTTC. Translated, it gives CASSPLRESYEQYF.

J is TRBJ2-5 and V is TRBV6-5; D may be TRBD1 or TRBD2 (5 bases each). This CDR3 region has 13 residues. V was cut by 0 bases and J by 3 bases, with 5 bases left in between. Germline lookup yields CDR1 MNHEY and CDR2 SVGAGI. Written as DNA, the CDR3 is TGTGCCAGCAGTTACTCGGGGGAAGAGACCCAGTACTTC. This encodes CASSYSGEETQYF.

This clonotype has more than one count but fewer than ten. J is TRBJ1-5 and V is TRBV20-1; no definite D call. This CDR3 has 15 amino acids. The germline V and J ends were trimmed by 0 bases and 1 base, with 10 bases remaining between them. Germline V gives CDR1 DFQATT, CDR2 SNEGSKA (reference sequence). The CDR3 sequence is CSARDLLASNQPQHF. CDR3 DNA: TGCAGTGCTAGAGATCTGCTGGCGAGCAATCAGCCCCAGCATTTT.

In its sample, this clonotype was seen many times. The chain combines TRBV4-3 with TRBJ2-7, with 7 bases identical to TRBD2. CDR1 LGHNA and CDR2 YSLEER come from the germline V gene. The junction had 9 bases not matched to a gene; V was cut back by 1 base and J by 0 bases. The CDR3 consists of 17 residues. The CDR3 reads CASSQAARGSGSYEQYF. In DNA form, the CDR3 reads TGCGCCAGCAGCCAAGCCGCCCGCGGGAGTGGCTCCTACGAGCAGTACTTC.

The CDR3 here is CSVRAGQGLSYEQYF. The CDR3 region has the DNA TGCAGCGTTCGAGCGGGACAGGGCCTCTCCTACGAGCAGTACTTC. The V call is TRBV29-1, the J call TRBJ2-7; 9 nucleotides line up with TRBD1. Losses at the gene ends were 5 bases for V and 0 bases for J; bases not matched to a gene: 8. CDR1 and CDR2 (germline): SQVTM, ANQGSEA. The CDR3 covers 15 residues.

This clonotype was observed a handful of times. The genes are TRBV19 and TRBJ1-2, with D hard to call. CDR1 LNHDA and CDR2 SQIVND come from the germline V gene (reference sequence). Trimming stripped 5 bases from V and 2 bases from J, with 9 bases between. The CDR3 has 13 residues. For the CDR3, the DNA is TGTGCCAGTAGTCCCCTTGGCAACTATGGCTACACCTTC. It translates to CASSPLGNYGYTF. Based on the CDR3 plus reference TRBV19 and TRBJ1-2, the full variable domain is DGGITQSPKYLFRKEGQNVTLSCEQNLNHDAMYWYRQDPGQGLRLIYYSQIVNDFQKGDIAEGYSVSREKKESFPLTVTSAQKNPTAFYLCASSPLGNYGYTFGSGTRLTVV.

In this sample, this clonotype turned up a few times. The chain carries TRBV12-3 or TRBV12-4 and TRBJ1-4; 7 positions match TRBD1. CDR3 length equals 15 residues. J lost 4 bases, V lost 5 bases, and 7 bases had no gene match. CDR3 amino acids: CASSPRQGLNEKLFF. CDR3 coding DNA: TGTGCCAGCAGTCCTCGACAGGGTCTTAATGAAAAACTGTTTTTT.

This clonotype occurred a few times. The chain employs TRBV25-1 and TRBJ1-6, with TRBD1 as a possible D gene (5 bases). The germline V and J ends were trimmed by 6 bases and 3 bases, with 9 bases remaining between them. Germline V gives CDR1 MGHDK, CDR2 SYGVNS. There are 14 residues in the CDR3. CDR3 DNA sequence: TGTGCCAGCAGCTGGGGCCACTATAATTCACCCCTCCACTTT. This codes for CASSWGHYNSPLHF.

This clonotype was seen only a few times. This chain uses TRBV12-3 or TRBV12-4 with TRBJ1-2; tentative D call: TRBD1 (5 bases). This CDR3 contains 14 residues. V was clipped by 7 bases and J by 2 bases, with 14 bases between them. In nucleotides, the CDR3 is TGTGCCAGCAAACCAGGGATCTCGAACTATGGCTACACCTTC. It yields the protein CASKPGISNYGYTF.

This clonotype was counted between two and nine times. The V call is TRBV5-1, the J call TRBJ2-7; no clear D gene. The CDR3 sequence is 13 residues long. Germline CDR1 SGHRS, CDR2 YFSETQ. Trimming cost V 0 bases and J 3 bases, with 7 bases left between them. The CDR3 DNA is TGCGCCAGCAGCTTGGCCTCGGTCTACGAGCAGTACTTC. Translated, it gives CASSLASVYEQYF.

This clonotype was counted between two and nine times. The V gene is TRBV19, the J gene TRBJ2-1; D remains unclear. The germline V gene encodes CDR1 LNHDA and CDR2 SQIVND (reference sequence). V gave up 3 bases and J gave up 7 bases, with 10 bases separating them. The CDR3 loop spans 13 amino acids. CDR3 nucleotides: TGTGCCAGTAGTATCTTTAGTGGGAATGAGCAGTTCTTC. This codes for CASSIFSGNEQFF.

This clonotype was detected only a few times. J is TRBJ2-5 and V is TRBV6-6; a possible D gene is TRBD2 (5 bases). Germline CDR1 is MNHNY and CDR2 is SVGAGI (reference sequence). V was pared by 5 bases and J by 4 bases, with 11 bases between. The CDR3 runs 13 residues. CDR3 protein: CASSLEDGETQYF. CDR3 nucleotides: TGTGCCAGCAGTCTGGAGGACGGAGAGACCCAGTACTTC.

This clonotype was observed many times. V is TRBV6-5 and J is TRBJ2-7; 9 bases match TRBD1. The CDR3 has 15 residues. Germline-derived CDR1 and CDR2 are MNHEY and SVGAGI. V lost 4 bases and J lost 4; bases outside the gene matches: 8. CDR3 coding DNA: TGTGCCAGCAGTTTGGGACAGGGCGCGAGGTACGAGCAGTACTTC. This codes for CASSLGQGARYEQYF.

The chain has TRBV2 and TRBJ2-7; possible D gene TRBD2, 5 bases. The CDR3 covers 12 residues. Germline assignment: CDR1 SNHLY and CDR2 FYNNEI. The V end was cut by 7 bases, the J end by 6 bases, with 13 bases between. CDR3 sequence: CASIGEGCEQYF. CDR3 nucleotides: TGTGCCAGCATCGGGGAAGGCTGCGAGCAGTACTTC. The whole variable domain, filled in from reference TRBV2 and TRBJ2-7, reads EPEVTQTPSHQVTQMGQEVILRCVPISNHLYFYWYRQILGQKVEFLVSFYNNEISEKSEIFDDQFSVERPDGSNFTLKIRSTKLEDSAMYFCASIGEGCEQYFGPGTRLTVT.